This T cell receptor beta chain was sequenced for a study of T cell responses to AZD1222 COVID-19 vaccine (dated by TCRdb to the early 2020s). In terms of the full investigation: AZD1222 recipients whose second dose came at about 4 weeks and those whose second dose came at about 12 weeks were combined into one group, since spike-specific TCR depth and breadth did not differ between the two schedules. TCR sequencing was performed for roughly 250 trial participants, of whom about 210 were given two doses of AZD1222 and some 25 were given two doses of MenACWY control vaccine. Trial participants were enrolled into age subgroups of 18-55, 56-69 and 70-plus years, which contained about 150, 27 and 61 TCR-sequenced participants, respectively. Study-level results and caveats: No day 14 peak-response samples were available, so repertoires were characterized only after the peak T cell response. In the small 56-69-year group, the increase in depth fell short of significance, most likely because of low power. Epitopes outside the regions mutated in the B.1.351 and B.1.1.7 variants were reportedly recognized by nearly half of the unique spike-specific TCRs. A significant rise in spike-specific TCR breadth and depth was observed after two AZD1222 doses relative to day 0 and relative to MenACWY recipients. Participants were mostly white British and included more females than males, and it was suggested by the authors that clonal diversity may have been underestimated. Only a handful of AZD1222 recipients were SARS-CoV-2 seropositive at baseline, limiting conclusions about previously exposed vaccinees. The vaccine-associated CD4 TCRs covered the entire spike protein, and the dominant responses fell in regions 160-218 and 743-854.

The meaning of the sample's time point label: baseline before first vaccination. Samples from vaccinated people were obtained from the UK trials COV001 and COV002, which included a single-blind randomized controlled phase 2/3 trial of AZD1222 (ChAdOx1 nCoV-19) in healthy adults. For TCRbeta chain sequencing, PBMC samples from trial participants were taken at day 0 and at day 28 after the second dose. The CDR3 regions of human TCRbeta chains were analyzed by immunosequencing. Per the authors' processing: TCRs in the repertoires were compared against a reference library of SARS-CoV-2-specific TCRs that had been generated with the MIRA antigen-specificity platform. Breadth was defined as the fraction of unique TCRs that were SARS-CoV-2-associated, and depth was defined as the fraction of total T cells that were SARS-CoV-2-associated. Using the MIRA data, each spike-specific TCR was mapped to the spike region that the TCR reacts to and placed in a CD4 or CD8 class. Log10-transformed breadth and depth values were compared by one-way ANOVA with Sidak's multiple comparisons tests. TCRdb carries this immuneACCESS record with in-frame sequences only. Its versions omit some clonotypes, under half of them owing to an unresolved V gene in the studies checked, with the rest unexplained. Clonal size and the V and J genes are those of that table, whereas D and trimming came from the DNA. This sample has more than 80,000 clones in its table, and roughly 90% of those were observed once. About 4.9% of the sample belongs to the ten largest clones.

Points on this clone: Its antigen has not been determined. Base qualities were left out, and no much larger clone turns up one base away.

At the junction V is shortened by 3 bases and J by 1 base; bases outside the gene matches: 4. The CDR3 holds 16 amino acids from the cysteine to the phenylalanine. The kept DNA is CDR3 alone, 48 bases in frame from the first base. CDR1 and CDR2 (LNHDA, SQIVND) derive from the germline V gene (reference sequence). Here the sequenced sample was peripheral blood, taken on day 0 of AZD1222 vaccination. The receptor comes from an adult in good health. The receptor chain draws on TRBV19 and TRBJ2-5, and 11 junction bases match TRBD2. Here the CDR3 is given as CASSITSGGFQETQYF. Read as DNA, the sequence is TGTGCCAGTAGTATTACTAGCGGGGGCTTCCAAGAGACCCAGTACTTC.